This section outlines one TCR beta chain sequence together with its context. This clonotype came up a few times. Which antigen it targets is not known. No base quality values were provided; no much bigger clone lies one nucleotide off. This specimen's treatment or condition label, per the study, means: in vitro stimulation with specific CMV peptide epitopes to enrich CMV-specific T cells. The data were obtained in a study of T cell repertoires in cytomegalovirus infection (dated by TCRdb to the late 2010s). Context from the whole study: The peptide stimulations were aimed at well-studied HLA-B-restricted epitopes as well as recently identified HLA-C-restricted CMV epitopes, whose presentation resists viral immunomodulation. Because public TCR beta signatures pointed to carriage of CMV infection together with the matching HLA type, the HLA type of each donor mattered for the analysis.

The CDR3, from cysteine to phenylalanine, totals 16 residues. CDR3 DNA only is kept here, 48 bases in frame from base 1. Trimmed from V: 0 bases; trimmed from J: 4 bases; junction bases lacking a gene match: 7. The germline V gene specifies SGHVT as CDR1 and SQSDAQ as CDR2. On the study overall, not on this receptor specifically: The ex vivo response was dominated by HLA-C-restricted CMV-specific TCR beta clonotypes, which also provided the single most frequent clonotype in two of eight donors. In both this cohort and an independent approximately 350-donor cohort, the cumulative frequency of public TCR beta family members distinguished carriers of CMV infection plus the relevant HLA type.

Sequencing took place on an Illumina HiSeq 1500. TCRdb's own reprocessing of the public reads used fastp at Q25 and MiXCR and kept productive beta chains. Every CDR3 protein is listed once, alongside the most common genes and DNA of its rows. Across this sample there are around 340,000 distinct CDR3 sequences, with almost 30% seen only once. The ten largest clones capture 20% of the sample. This TCR came from a human donor in good health (CMV status not recorded). Some clones in this sample may be carry-over from other donors' samples. This chain joins TRBV7-4 to TRBJ2-3, and TRBD2 aligns with 7 junction nucleotides. The sequences come from cultured PBMCs, collected from culture after CMV antigen stimulation. The DNA sequence follows: TGTGCCAGCAGCTTAGCAGCGGGGAGGGGCTCAGATACGCAGTATTTT. This yields the protein CASSLAAGRGSDTQYF.